One and the same sample provided the 2 T cell receptor beta chains below, sequenced in a study of control samples from healthy donors and cancer patients. The repertoire was sequenced with immunoSEQ multiplex PCR; TCRdb's copy has only in-frame clones and lacks some. The sample lists 130,000 to 150,000 clones, 90% to 95% occurring once. The sequencing input was PBMCs. Receptor source: a man aged 55 to 70 with colorectal cancer.

This clone has only a few counts. This chain links TRBV10-2 with TRBJ2-7; perhaps D is TRBD1 or TRBD2 (6 bases each). V gave up 2 bases and J gave up 3 bases, with 14 bases separating them. The germline gives CDR1 WSHSY, CDR2 SAAADI. CDR3 length: 15 amino acids. The CDR3 spells CASSEPGDSHYEQYF. CDR3 sequence (DNA): TGCGCCAGCAGTGAGCCAGGGGACTCCCACTACGAGCAGTACTTC.

This chain links TRBV7-9 with TRBJ2-3; 8 bases align to TRBD1. With V trimmed by 3 bases and J by 3 bases, 5 bases remained unmatched. The CDR3 runs to 15 residues. Germline V lookup: CDR1 SEHNR, CDR2 FQNEAQ (reference sequence). The CDR3 DNA reads as TGTGCCAGCAGCTTCGGACAGGGTAGGACAGATACGCAGTATTTT. Its translation is CASSFGQGRTDTQYF.